The 21 T cell receptor beta chains below come from one sample, sequenced in a study of Tregs in tolerant kidney transplant recipients. This table comes from immunoSEQ multiplex PCR, and its TCRdb copy is limited to in-frame clones, with some not included. The sample consists of just under 65,000 clones, 95% to 98% of them appearing once. Sequenced here: Tregs from blood, sampled before the transplant. The receptors come from a human donor who received a combined kidney and bone marrow transplant.

The chain has TRBV21-1 and TRBJ2-1; TRBD2 reflects the table's D call only, with no check against the DNA. TRBV21-1 is recorded as a pseudogene. This CDR3 spans 19 amino acids. The CDR3, as DNA: TGTGCCAGCAGCAAAGACGCGATCGGGCTAGCGGGACCCTACAATGAGCAGTTCTTC. This sequence encodes CASSKDAIGLAGPYNEQFF.

V gene TRBV7-2 combines with J gene TRBJ2-7, with D uncertain. The CDR3 runs 13 residues. V dropped 0 bases and J dropped 7 bases, with 10 bases sitting between them. CDR1 SGHTA and CDR2 FQGNSA come from the germline V gene. CDR3 nucleotides: TGTGCCAGCAGCTTAGCGACTGGTAATGAGCAGTACTTC. Amino acids: CASSLATGNEQYF.

This chain connects TRBV18 to TRBJ2-5; no firm D call. The CDR3 runs 12 residues. V gave up 5 bases and J gave up 2 bases, with 6 bases separating them. The germline CDR1 and CDR2 sequences are KGHSH and LQKENI. In DNA, the CDR3 is TGTGCCAGCTCAGCCCTACAAGAGACCCAGTACTTC. Amino acid sequence: CASSALQETQYF.

CDR3 sequence (DNA): TGTGCCAGCAGTTCGGGACAGGACATCTACGAGCAGTACTTC. Amino acids: CASSSGQDIYEQYF. V usage is TRBV28 and J usage is TRBJ2-7, with 8 nucleotides matching TRBD1. V lost 4 bases and J lost 3; bases outside the gene matches: 5. Germline CDR1 reads MDHEN; CDR2 reads SYDVKM. The CDR3 spans 14 residues.

The genes are TRBV11-1 and TRBJ1-6, with 8 positions matching TRBD1. V lost 2 bases and J lost 9; bases outside the gene matches: 9. Germline CDR1 is SGHAT and CDR2 is FQDESV (reference sequence). CDR3 length equals 16 residues. Written as DNA, the CDR3 is TGTGCCAGCAGCTTACAACAGGGGGTGTCTGGTTCACCCCTCCACTTT. It specifies CASSLQQGVSGSPLHF.

This clone was observed once. The rearrangement links TRBV6-1 to TRBJ2-1, with TRBD1 matching 9 bases. The V segment lost 5 bases and the J segment 3 bases; nucleotides outside the gene matches: 5. The CDR3 contains 15 residues. Germline V CDR1 and CDR2: MNHNS, SASEGT. The CDR3, as DNA: TGTGCCAGCAGTACCGGGACAGGGAACTACAATGAGCAGTTCTTC. Protein product: CASSTGTGNYNEQFF.

The chain carries TRBV7-3 and TRBJ2-3; D possibly corresponds to TRBD2 (6 bases). This CDR3 is built from 17 residues. V lost 0 bases and J 2 bases, leaving 15 bases between the germline ends. The germline V gene has CDR1 SGHTA and CDR2 FQGTGA. The chain's CDR3 is CASSLTGTLPDTDTQYF. In DNA form, the CDR3 reads TGTGCCAGCAGCTTAACGGGGACTCTCCCCGACACAGATACGCAGTATTTT.

This clone was detected once. V is TRBV5-1 and J is TRBJ2-1; TRBD2 matches 14 bases. Germline V gene sequence: CDR1 SGHRS, CDR2 YFSETQ. V shed 5 bases, J shed 8 bases, and the junction held 3 bases outside the gene matches. This CDR3 region has 14 residues. The CDR3 region is CASSRTSGGYEQFF. The CDR3 nucleotides read TGCGCCAGCAGTAGGACTAGCGGGGGGTATGAGCAGTTCTTC.

V and J are TRBV29-1 and TRBJ2-1; D is perhaps TRBD2 (6 bases). V lost 2 bases to trimming and J lost 2 bases, with 13 bases between them. The CDR3 is 15 amino acids. Germline V CDR1 and CDR2: SQVTM, ANQGSEA. The CDR3 sequence: CSVELAGRPYNEQFF. CDR3 in DNA: TGCAGCGTTGAACTCGCGGGAAGACCCTACAATGAGCAGTTCTTC.

The chain employs TRBV4-1 and TRBJ2-1, with 9 bases aligning to TRBD2. The CDR3 consists of 18 residues. The germline V gene has CDR1 MGHRA and CDR2 YSYEKL. V lost 3 bases to trimming and J lost 6 bases; unmatched junction nucleotides: 15. The CDR3: CASSHPRNRGRAPNEQFF. In DNA, the CDR3 is TGCGCCAGCAGCCACCCCCGCAACCGCGGGAGGGCCCCCAATGAGCAGTTCTTC.

This clone has only one observation. The rearrangement links TRBV4-3 to TRBJ1-5, with 9 bases fitting TRBD1. V lost 0 bases to trimming and J lost 5 bases; unmatched junction nucleotides: 2. Per germline, CDR1 LGHNA and CDR2 YSLEER. The CDR3 runs 15 residues. The CDR3 sequence: CASSQERTGDQPQHF. The CDR3 coding sequence is TGCGCCAGCAGCCAAGAGAGGACAGGGGATCAGCCCCAGCATTTT.

The rearrangement links TRBV18 to TRBJ1-1; unclear D gene. The germline CDR1 and CDR2 sequences are KGHSH and LQKENI. V was clipped by 4 bases and J by 10 bases, with 13 bases between them. The CDR3 has 12 residues. CDR3 sequence: CASSLPGLGAFF. DNA for the CDR3: TGTGCCAGCTCACTTCCGGGTCTCGGAGCTTTCTTT. Complete variable domain (other parts from reference TRBV18 and TRBJ1-1): NAGVMQNPRHLVRRRGQEARLRCSPMKGHSHVYWYRQLPEEGLKFMVYLQKENIIDESGMPKERFSAEFPKEGPSILRIQQVVRGDSAAYFCASSLPGLGAFFGQGTRLTVV.

This chain connects TRBV4-3 to TRBJ1-6; no definite D call. The CDR3 is made up of 13 amino acids. Deletions cut 0 bases from V and 10 bases from J, with 7 bases between. The germline V gene has CDR1 LGHNA and CDR2 YSLEER. Here the CDR3 reads CASSQERLSPLHF. The CDR3 DNA reads as TGCGCCAGCAGCCAAGAGAGGCTGTCACCCCTCCACTTT.

J is TRBJ2-3 and V is TRBV7-7; 8 bases match TRBD2. V trimming: 1 base; J trimming: 1 base; junction bases outside the gene matches: 10. This CDR3 spans 18 amino acids. Germline values: CDR1 SSHAT, CDR2 FNYEAQ (reference sequence). CDR3 protein: CASSLGLAGPRGTDTQYF. The CDR3 bases are TGTGCCAGCAGCTTAGGCCTAGCGGGTCCTCGGGGCACAGATACGCAGTATTTT. Using reference TRBV7-7 and TRBJ2-3 for the parts outside the CDR3, the full variable domain is GAGVSQSPRYKVTKRGQDVTLRCDPISSHATLYWYQQALGQGPEFLTYFNYEAQPDKSGLPSDRFSAERPEGSISTLTIQRTEQRDSAMYRCASSLGLAGPRGTDTQYFGPGTRLTVL.

The chain uses TRBV9 and TRBJ2-3; 10 nucleotides align to TRBD1. V lost 0 bases to trimming and J lost 2 bases; unmatched junction nucleotides: 9. This CDR3 comprises 18 residues. The V gene's germline CDR1 is SGDLS and CDR2 YYNGEE. CDR3 sequence reads: CASSVAVRQGANTDTQYF. In DNA form, the CDR3 reads TGTGCCAGCAGCGTAGCTGTCCGACAGGGGGCAAACACAGATACGCAGTATTTT.

The chain recombines TRBV7-9 with TRBJ2-2, with 9 bases aligning to TRBD2. Per the germline V gene, CDR1 is SEHNR and CDR2 is FQNEAQ (reference sequence). Losses at the gene ends were 4 bases for V and 3 bases for J; bases not matched to a gene: 6. CDR3 length: 16 amino acids. CDR3 DNA sequence: TGTGCCAGCAGCTCAGCGGGGGGTACGGACACCGGGGAGCTGTTTTTT. Its translation: CASSSAGGTDTGELFF.

V gene TRBV9 combines with J gene TRBJ1-2, with D possibly matching TRBD1 (5 bases). The germline V and J ends were trimmed by 0 bases and 2 bases, with 8 bases remaining between them. Germline assignment: CDR1 SGDLS and CDR2 YYNGEE. This CDR3 is built from 14 residues. CDR3 nucleotide sequence: TGTGCCAGCAGCGTAGCTCCAGGGAACTATGGCTACACCTTC. This sequence encodes CASSVAPGNYGYTF.

The V gene is TRBV19, the J gene TRBJ1-2, with TRBD1 as a possible D gene (5 bases). The CDR3 runs 13 residues. CDR1 is LNHDA and CDR2 is SQIVND in the germline V gene (reference sequence). The germline V and J ends were trimmed by 6 bases and 1 base, with 9 bases remaining between them. The CDR3 nucleotides are TGTGCCAGTAGCTGGGGGGTTAACTATGGCTACACCTTC. It codes for CASSWGVNYGYTF. The variable domain in full, completed from reference TRBV19 and TRBJ1-2, reads DGGITQSPKYLFRKEGQNVTLSCEQNLNHDAMYWYRQDPGQGLRLIYYSQIVNDFQKGDIAEGYSVSREKKESFPLTVTSAQKNPTAFYLCASSWGVNYGYTFGSGTRLTVV.

The CDR3 spells CASSSAGGDTQYF. The CDR3 DNA reads as TGTGCCAGCAGCTCCGCAGGGGGGGATACGCAGTATTTT. This chain links TRBV5-4 with TRBJ2-3; D might be TRBD1 (7 bases). CDR1 and CDR2 (germline): SGHNT, YYREEE (reference sequence). The CDR3 loop spans 13 amino acids. Trimming pared 3 bases from V and 6 bases from J, leaving 11 bases between.

This clone was detected once. The chain has TRBV29-1 and TRBJ1-6; D unclear. Trimming pared 6 bases from V and 4 bases from J, leaving 10 bases between. Germline V lookup: CDR1 SQVTM, CDR2 ANQGSEA. This CDR3 comprises 13 residues. The CDR3 sequence: CSVLPDYNSPLHF. CDR3 in DNA: TGCAGCGTCCTGCCAGATTATAATTCACCCCTCCACTTT.

The rearrangement joins TRBV10-3 to TRBJ1-2; a weak D match, TRBD1 (5 bases). Germline CDR1 is ENHRY and CDR2 is SYGVKD. The CDR3 sequence is 14 residues long. With 7 bases removed from V and 4 bases from J, the gap between germline ends came to 16 bases. The CDR3 DNA reads as TGTGCCATCATGGGGGTCGGGGGACTCTATGGCTACACCTTC. As protein: CAIMGVGGLYGYTF.